This TCR beta chain was sequenced in a study of sequential checkpoint blockade in melanoma. About the study: Maintenance nivolumab came after either treatment sequence.

Concerning this clone: The antigen remains undetermined.

Overall study findings and caveats: Rising tumor T-cell fraction and clonality meant about 30 times likelier benefit.

The repertoire was sequenced with immunoSEQ multiplex PCR; TCRdb's copy has only in-frame clones and lacks some. The data hold 20,000 to 25,000 clones, with around 25% observed a single time. Sample treatment: randomized to nivolumab then ipilimumab (arm A) or the reverse (arm B). In germline, CDR1 is MDHEN, CDR2 SYDVKM. There are 18 residues in the CDR3. V lost 3 bases to trimming and J lost 8 bases; unmatched junction nucleotides: 16. The chain recombines TRBV28 with TRBJ2-1; TRBD2 matches at 10 bases. This material consisted of tumor tissue (inferred from file names), taken from a patient given nivolumab and ipilimumab in sequence. This sequence was found in a human donor with melanoma. This CDR3 reads CASSLFASGSGPSDEQFF. CDR3 nucleotides: TGTGCCAGCAGTTTGTTCGCTAGCGGGAGCGGCCCCTCGGATGAGCAGTTCTTC.